This TCR beta chain was identified during a study of OX40 agonist ivuxolimab in advanced cancers. Study as a whole: Dose-escalation patients had hepatocellular carcinoma, melanoma, renal cell or head and neck cancer. Cohort: 80% to 90% men, mean age roughly 60, aged roughly 23 to 90. Study results and limitations: The study observed clonal expansion of CD4+ and CD8+ blood T cells by week 6 at 0.1 to 3.0 mg/kg.

Germline lookup yields CDR1 MNHNS and CDR2 SASEGT. This CDR3 is built from 17 residues. Trimming stripped 2 bases from V and 1 base from J, with 15 bases between. Sampled blood was obtained at baseline, cycle 4 day 1, and cycle 7 day 1. A remark on this clone: Its antigen is currently unknown.

Assay: immunoSEQ multiplex PCR; the TCRdb copy retains only in-frame clones and omits some. The table includes some 20,000 clones, 84% detected once. The clonotype originates from an adult with an advanced solid tumor such as melanoma, head and neck, liver or kidney cancer. The sequencing here drew on CD4+ or CD8+ T cells sorted from blood, taken in a trial of the OX40 agonist ivuxolimab. The J gene is TRBJ2-1, the V gene TRBV6-1, with D possibly matching TRBD1 (5 bases). Here the CDR3 reads CASSEFETGGSYNEQFF. CDR3 sequence (DNA): TGTGCCAGCAGTGAATTTGAAACAGGCGGTTCCTACAATGAGCAGTTCTTC.